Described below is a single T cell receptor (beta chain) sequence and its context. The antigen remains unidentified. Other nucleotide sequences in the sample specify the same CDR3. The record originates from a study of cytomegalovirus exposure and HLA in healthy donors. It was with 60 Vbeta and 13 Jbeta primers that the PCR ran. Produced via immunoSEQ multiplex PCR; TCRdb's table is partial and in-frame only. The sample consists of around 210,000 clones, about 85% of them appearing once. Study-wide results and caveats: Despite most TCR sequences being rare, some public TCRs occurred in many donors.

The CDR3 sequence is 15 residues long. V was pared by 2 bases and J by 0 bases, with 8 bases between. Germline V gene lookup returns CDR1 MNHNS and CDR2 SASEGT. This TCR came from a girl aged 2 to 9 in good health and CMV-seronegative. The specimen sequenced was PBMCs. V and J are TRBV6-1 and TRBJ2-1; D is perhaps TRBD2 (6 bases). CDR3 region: CASSERGSSYNEQFF. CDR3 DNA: TGTGCCAGCAGTGAACGGGGGAGCTCCTACAATGAGCAGTTCTTC.